What follows describes a single TCR beta chain. Its specificity is not known. PCR employed 60 Vbeta and 13 Jbeta primers. Sequencing used immunoSEQ multiplex PCR; TCRdb keeps in-frame clones, though not all of them. The sample has some 150,000 clones, more than 75% seen once. The sample comes from a study of cytomegalovirus exposure and HLA in healthy donors. Study as a whole: There were some 380 genotyped donors. Of these, 81% fell in the genetic ancestry cluster associated with self-reported Caucasian donors. Overall study results and limits: What TCR beta sequences reportedly achieved was accurate prediction of HLA-A and HLA-B alleles in most subjects. Per a later analysis, HLA-associated TCR beta chains showed more clonal expansion than other, equally common TCR beta chains. A few chains linked to CMV were shown in vitro to be specific for CMV antigens.

V was pared by 0 bases and J by 0 bases, with 15 bases between. Germline values: CDR1 LGHNA, CDR2 YSLEER. CDR3 length: 19 residues. The sequence derives from a male donor in good health and CMV-seronegative. The sample comprised PBMCs. V gene TRBV4-3 combines with J gene TRBJ1-6, with D perhaps TRBD1 (5 bases). The CDR3 protein is CASSQDRGGPSSYNSPLHF. The CDR3 DNA reads TGCGCCAGCAGCCAAGATAGGGGCGGACCGAGCTCCTATAATTCACCCCTCCACTTT.